Below, one TCR beta chain is given with its context. Its antigen has not been determined. Base qualities are not provided; no much larger clone lies one nucleotide away. The cohort comprised around 690 healthy bone marrow donors. All cohort members were sampled while nominally healthy, although unrecorded immune exposures were likely present. The donor was CMV seropositive and belonged to the group of 270 or so seropositive cohort members. A peripheral blood sample was collected from each donor, and TCR beta sequencing was performed on peripheral blood mononuclear cells. Genomic DNA was extracted from the blood cell samples with the Qiagen DNeasy Blood Extraction Kit. These data come from a study of cytomegalovirus exposure and HLA in healthy donors (TCRdb year 2017). Background for the entire study: An earlier analysis of approximately 550 of the donors reported 250 to 350 Gb of sequence data and 120 million or so unique TCR beta sequences from around 200 million T cells. An early release that covered some 640 HLA-typed donors contained around 330 gigabases of sequencing data and around 80 million unique TCR sequences. Of the approximately 400 genotyped donors, 65% to 90% were placed in the genetic ancestry cluster associated with self-reported Caucasian donors. The study was designed to test whether signatures of past pathogen exposure could be identified by cataloging public T cell receptors. The study profiled the T cell repertoires of approximately 700 subjects by immunosequencing and related them to cytomegalovirus serostatus. Besides the first cohort of some 670 subjects, a separate validation cohort made up of 120 different subjects was used. The study combined high-throughput TCR immunosequencing, statistical association of individual TCRs with disease status, and machine learning to predict cytomegalovirus infection status. A later analysis re-examined previously published TCR beta repertoires from more than 550 donors and added high-resolution HLA genotyping to investigate patterns of TCR occurrence. In the later analysis, no new phenotypic data were used to find candidate immune exposures; instead, reliance was placed on TCR beta sequences and their occurrence across donors. An earlier analysis of around 540 of the donors applied high-throughput TCR beta sequencing to assess whether each TCR beta V gene segment acted as functional or pseudogenic. Alongside the repertoire data, information on donor age, sex, ethnicity and CMV serostatus was compiled. In a later genetic analysis, genome-wide SNP genotypes for about three fifths of the 666 donors were used, and that subset was treated as a discovery cohort. Every repertoire in the discovery cohort had been generated on one and the same sequencing platform. HLA typing included class I and class II loci at four-digit resolution. Typing coverage varied by locus: roughly 629-640 donors for A, B, C, DRB1 and DQB1; approximately 500 for DQA1; 606 for DPA1; fewer than 480 for DPB1. Because of strong linkage in the cohort, four to six DR-DQ haplotypes were treated as single units for association and clustering. On average, around 240,000 unique TCR beta nucleotide sequences were sequenced per donor among about 400 genotyped donors of the cohort, with about 19% of those sequences being non-productive. Findings and caveats that apply to the study as a whole: Only TCR beta chains were sequenced in this cohort, and the absence of alpha or paired-chain data limited detectable features. In a later genetic analysis, fewer N-insertions in productive TCRs were reported among donors in an Asian-associated ancestry cluster than the approximately 670-donor mean. Most TCR sequences were seen in very few donors, while some public TCRs were found in many individuals. Linkage disequilibrium might explain the correlated functional status among segregating V segments, but an unknown experimental factor could not be ruled out. According to the authors, the approach could potentially be generalized to other disease states and immunological phenotypes. Roughly uniform sequencing depth across donors was assumed in presence/absence analyses, although this assumption may not hold. Because some donors lacked HLA typing at each locus, the association tests relied only on the typed subset. A group of highly shared sequence variants was considered likely to be a technical artifact of the sequencing pipeline. In a later analysis, the rate of TCR association differed among HLA loci, with DRB1 alleles having the most associated TCRs and HLA-C alleles having the fewest. Immune exposure information for the cohort was limited to CMV serostatus. A total of 164 TCR beta chains were listed by the study as associated with cytomegalovirus. Three of the identified cytomegalovirus-associated TCR beta chains were confirmed in vitro to be specific for cytomegalovirus antigens. A further reported finding was that TCR beta sequences accurately predicted the HLA-A and HLA-B alleles for most subjects in the first cohort. Most CMV-associated TCR beta chains appeared to be HLA-restricted in a later analysis, and the HLA associations seemed to be driven largely by CMV exposure. In a later analysis, around 15,000 TCR beta sequences were associated with specific HLA alleles at a false discovery rate of 0.05. According to a later analysis, parvovirus B19, influenza, CMV and Epstein-Barr virus appeared linked to several top co-occurrence clusters. Some IMGT-functional V segments, including TRBV6-2 and TRBV6-3, could not be told apart with the 87-base-pair reads, so those segments were excluded. An association between a missense DCLRE1C variant and V-gene and J-gene trimming of TCR beta chains was found in a later genetic analysis and replicated in an independent cohort. The classifier was reported to diagnose cytomegalovirus status with high specificity and sensitivity in both the original and validation cohorts. In an earlier analysis of about 540 of the donors, most TCR beta V segments were observed in productive rearrangements about 87% or about 30% of the time, broadly matching IMGT annotations. Strong co-occurrence of HLA alleles, especially DR and DQ, made assigning TCR associations to individual alleles difficult. The earlier analysis of around 600 of the donors excluded fewer than 20 rarely observed V segments, including chromosome 9 orphons, because counts were too low. In a later analysis, HLA-associated TCR beta chains showed more clonal expansion and lower generation probabilities than non-associated chains that were equally common.

Including cysteine and phenylalanine, the CDR3 has 11 amino acids. Only the CDR3 region is kept as DNA, spanning 33 bases read in frame from base 1. V is shortened by 6 bases, J by 8 bases, and the region joining them spans 11 bases. The CDR1 and CDR2 encoded by the germline V gene are SQVTM and ANQGSEA. The library was generated by the immunoSEQ multiplex PCR assay. For the multiplex PCR, a mixture combining 60 forward primers for TCR Vbeta segments and 13 reverse primers for TCR Jbeta segments was used. The CDR3 region of rearranged TCR beta genes was amplified from genomic DNA by a multiplex PCR assay. On the Illumina HiSeq System, the amplified TCR beta libraries were sequenced as 87-base-pair reads. The paper's processing steps were these. A later analysis counted 75 million to 100 million unique TCR beta chains across the 666 repertoires, and some 11 million of these chains were shared by at least two donors. Raw reads were error-corrected and collapsed into unique sequences by a nearest-neighbor algorithm in which closely related sequences were merged to remove PCR and sequencing errors. CDR3 sequences were aligned to IMGT reference sequences to assign V, D and J gene segments. For a sequence to be retained, a match of at least six nucleotides to both a V gene segment and a J gene segment was required. A rearrangement was called productive if the CDR3 had no stop codons and remained in frame with V and J, and every other rearrangement was called non-productive. Following IMGT convention, CDR3 was defined as the stretch from the second conserved V-encoded cysteine to the conserved J-encoded phenylalanine. The earlier analysis of some 600 of the donors excluded sequences that lacked an unambiguous match to a single V gene segment. In an earlier analysis of 587 of the donors, V segments were called functional above 56.7% productive rearrangements and were called segregating when the between-donor standard deviation exceeded 5%. A statistical classification framework was developed to diagnose cytomegalovirus status using the catalog of TCR beta chain sequences. In a later analysis, V and J genes were assigned by comparing TCR nucleotide sequences against IMGT/GENE-DB human TR gene sequences. The TCRdist pipeline was used in a later analysis to assign CDR3 sequences and most-parsimonious VDJ recombination scenarios. A later analysis defined each TCR beta chain by its CDR3 amino acid sequence plus V-gene family, and excluded reads lacking a unique V-gene family. In a later analysis, 500 to 700 highly shared, low-generation-probability nucleotide sequences were removed to address suspected cross-contamination and a sequencing artifact. A later analysis calculated a clonal expansion index for each public chain from normalized within-repertoire ranks of inferred template counts. In a later analysis, generation probabilities were computed with a VDJ recombination model fitted to out-of-frame rearrangements, and the resulting probabilities were checked against IGoR. In a later analysis, TCR-TCR, TCR-HLA and TCR-CMV co-occurrence was scored with hypergeometric tests, and a repertoire-size bias correction was applied to TCR pairs. In a later analysis, false discovery rates were estimated by permuting HLA or CMV assignments 20 times. In a later analysis, co-occurring TCRs were grouped using DBSCAN, with TCRdist sequence similarity added in when clustering inside HLA-allele-positive subsets. Co-occurrence clustering excluded repertoires with fewer than 30,000 or more than 120,000 public chains, plus five with anomalous nucleotide sharing. TCRdb re-hosts the immuneACCESS table, in-frame sequences only. Its copies lack some clones; in the studies checked, an unresolved V gene accounts for under half of them, and the cause for the rest is not known. The DNA gave D and trimming, while V, J and clone size come from that table. Within this sample are 150,000 or so clones, with around 80% of them counted one time only. The top ten hold around an eighth of the sample.

The receptor chain draws on TRBV29-1 and TRBJ2-4; TRBD1 could be the D gene, as 6 bases match. This receptor was obtained from a man aged 35 to 55 in good health and CMV-seropositive. Sequencing was carried out using PBMCs. This receptor has the CDR3 CSVDRQDIQYF. The DNA sequence is TGCAGCGTGGACCGACAGGACATTCAGTACTTC.